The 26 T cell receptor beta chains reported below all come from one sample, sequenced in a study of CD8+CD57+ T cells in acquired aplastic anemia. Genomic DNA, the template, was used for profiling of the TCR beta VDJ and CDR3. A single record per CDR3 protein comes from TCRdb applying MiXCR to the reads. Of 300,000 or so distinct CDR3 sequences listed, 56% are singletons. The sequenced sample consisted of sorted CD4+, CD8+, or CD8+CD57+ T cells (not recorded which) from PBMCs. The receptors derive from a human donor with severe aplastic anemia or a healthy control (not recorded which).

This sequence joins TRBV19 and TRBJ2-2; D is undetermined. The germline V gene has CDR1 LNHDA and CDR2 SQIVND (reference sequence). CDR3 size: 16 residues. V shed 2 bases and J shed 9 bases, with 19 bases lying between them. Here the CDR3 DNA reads TGTGCCAGTAGTATAATTTGGCCGTTACCAGGCCGGGAGCTGTTTTTT. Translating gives CASSIIWPLPGRELFF.

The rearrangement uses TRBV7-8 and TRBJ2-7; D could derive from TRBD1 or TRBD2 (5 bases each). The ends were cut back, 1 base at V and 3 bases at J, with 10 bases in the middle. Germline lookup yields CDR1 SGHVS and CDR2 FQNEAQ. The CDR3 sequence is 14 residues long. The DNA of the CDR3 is TGTGCCAGCAGCTTAGGGTTGAGGGGCTACGAGCAGTACTTC. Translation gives CASSLGLRGYEQYF.

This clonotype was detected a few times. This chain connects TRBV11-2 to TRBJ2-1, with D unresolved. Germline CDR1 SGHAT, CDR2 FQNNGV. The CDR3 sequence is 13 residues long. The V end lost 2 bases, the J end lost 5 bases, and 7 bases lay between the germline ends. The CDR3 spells CASSLSPNNEQFF. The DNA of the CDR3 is TGTGCCAGCAGCTTATCACCAAACAATGAGCAGTTCTTC.

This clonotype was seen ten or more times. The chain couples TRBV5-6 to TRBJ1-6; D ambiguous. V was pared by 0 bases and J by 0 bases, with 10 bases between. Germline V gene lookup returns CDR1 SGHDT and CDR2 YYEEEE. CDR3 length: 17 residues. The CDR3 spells CASSLVPESSYNSPLHF. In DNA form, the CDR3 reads TGTGCCAGCAGCTTGGTACCGGAAAGCTCCTATAATTCACCCCTCCACTTT.

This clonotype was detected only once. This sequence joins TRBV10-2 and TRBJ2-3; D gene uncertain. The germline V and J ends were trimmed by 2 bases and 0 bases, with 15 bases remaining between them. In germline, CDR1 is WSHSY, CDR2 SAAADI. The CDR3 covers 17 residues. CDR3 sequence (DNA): TGCGCCAGCAGTGAGGGTAGGGCAGCCTCTAGCACAGATACGCAGTATTTT. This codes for CASSEGRAASSTDTQYF.

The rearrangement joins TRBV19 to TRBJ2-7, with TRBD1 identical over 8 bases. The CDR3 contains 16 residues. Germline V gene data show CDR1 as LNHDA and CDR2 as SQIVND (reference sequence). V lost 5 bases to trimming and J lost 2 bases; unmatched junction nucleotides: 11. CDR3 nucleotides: TGTGCCAGTAGTCCCTTGGGCCCACAGGGGGCCTACGAGCAGTACTTC. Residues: CASSPLGPQGAYEQYF.

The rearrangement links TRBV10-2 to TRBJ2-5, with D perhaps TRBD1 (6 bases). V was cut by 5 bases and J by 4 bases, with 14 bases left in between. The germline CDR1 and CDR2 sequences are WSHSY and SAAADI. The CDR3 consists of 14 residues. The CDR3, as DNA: TGCGCCAGCAGTACAGGGCCCTGGGGAGAGACCCAGTACTTC. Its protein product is CASSTGPWGETQYF.

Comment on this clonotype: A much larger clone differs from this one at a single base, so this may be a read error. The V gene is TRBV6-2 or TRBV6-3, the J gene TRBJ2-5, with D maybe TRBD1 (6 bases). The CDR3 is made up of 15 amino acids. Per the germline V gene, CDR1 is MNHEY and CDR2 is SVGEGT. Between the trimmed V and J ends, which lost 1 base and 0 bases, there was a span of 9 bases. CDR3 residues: CASSYLDRDQETQYF. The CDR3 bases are TGTGCCAGCAGTTACTTGGACAGAGACCAAGAGACCCAGTACTTC.

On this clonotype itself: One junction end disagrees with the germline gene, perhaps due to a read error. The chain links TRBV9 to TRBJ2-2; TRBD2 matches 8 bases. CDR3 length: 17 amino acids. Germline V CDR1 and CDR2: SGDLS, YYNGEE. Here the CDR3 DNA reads TGTGCCAGCAGCGTAGCCCGGGGGGGCGCGAACAACGGGGAGCTGTTTTTT. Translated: CASSVARGGANNGELFF.

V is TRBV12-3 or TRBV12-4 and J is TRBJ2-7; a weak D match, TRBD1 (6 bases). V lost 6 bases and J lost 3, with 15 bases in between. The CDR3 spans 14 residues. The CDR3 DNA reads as TGTGCCAGCAGCCGCACAGGGAATAGCTACGAGCAGTACTTC. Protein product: CASSRTGNSYEQYF.

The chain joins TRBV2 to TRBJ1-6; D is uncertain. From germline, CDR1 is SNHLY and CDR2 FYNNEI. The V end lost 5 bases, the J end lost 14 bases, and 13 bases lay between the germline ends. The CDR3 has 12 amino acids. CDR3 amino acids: CASSLDSWALHF. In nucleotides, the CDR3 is TGTGCCAGCAGTCTGGACTCATGGGCCCTCCACTTT.

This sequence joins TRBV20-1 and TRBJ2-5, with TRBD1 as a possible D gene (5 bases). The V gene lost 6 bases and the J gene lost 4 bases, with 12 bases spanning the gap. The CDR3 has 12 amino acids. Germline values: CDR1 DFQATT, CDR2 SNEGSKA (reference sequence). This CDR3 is CSAGPRGETQYF. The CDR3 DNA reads TGCAGTGCCGGGCCAAGGGGAGAGACCCAGTACTTC.

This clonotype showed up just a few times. In DNA, the CDR3 is TGTGCCCCAATCGTCGCCAGGTTGAATGGCTACACCTTC. This codes for CAPIVARLNGYTF. The rearrangement links TRBV2 to TRBJ1-2, with D uncertain. Germline CDR1 SNHLY, CDR2 FYNNEI. This CDR3 has 13 residues. The V gene lost 11 bases and the J gene lost 6 bases, with 19 bases spanning the gap.

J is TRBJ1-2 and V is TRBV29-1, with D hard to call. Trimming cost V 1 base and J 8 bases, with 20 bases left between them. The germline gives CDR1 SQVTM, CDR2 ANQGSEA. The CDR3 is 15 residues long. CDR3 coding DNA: TGCAGCGTTGAAGCCCCATCCAGGAGTATGAGCGGCTACACCTTC. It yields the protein CSVEAPSRSMSGYTF. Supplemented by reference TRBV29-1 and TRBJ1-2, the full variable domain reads SAVISQKPSRDICQRGTSLTIQCQVDSQVTMMFWYRQQPGQSLTLIATANQGSEATYESGFVIDKFPISRPNLTFSTLTVSNMSPEDSSIYLCSVEAPSRSMSGYTFGSGTRLTVV.

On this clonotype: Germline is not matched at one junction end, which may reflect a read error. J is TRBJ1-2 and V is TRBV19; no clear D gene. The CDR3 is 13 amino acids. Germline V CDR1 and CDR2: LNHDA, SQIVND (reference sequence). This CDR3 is CAGSPFGPGGYTF. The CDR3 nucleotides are TGTGCCGGTAGCCCTTTCGGGCCAGGAGGCTACACCTTC.

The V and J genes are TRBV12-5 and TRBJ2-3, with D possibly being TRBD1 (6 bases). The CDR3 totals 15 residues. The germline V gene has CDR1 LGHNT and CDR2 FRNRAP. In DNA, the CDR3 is TGTGCCAGCAGTTTCCCACCAGGGGCCACAGATACGCAGTATTTT. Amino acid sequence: CASSFPPGATDTQYF.

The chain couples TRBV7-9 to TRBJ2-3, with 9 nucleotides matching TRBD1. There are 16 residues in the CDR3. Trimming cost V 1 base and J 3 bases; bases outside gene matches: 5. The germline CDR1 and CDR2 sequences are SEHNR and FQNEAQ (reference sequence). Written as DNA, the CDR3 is TGTGCCAGCAGCTTAGACCGACAGGGGGTTACAGATACGCAGTATTTT. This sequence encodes CASSLDRQGVTDTQYF.

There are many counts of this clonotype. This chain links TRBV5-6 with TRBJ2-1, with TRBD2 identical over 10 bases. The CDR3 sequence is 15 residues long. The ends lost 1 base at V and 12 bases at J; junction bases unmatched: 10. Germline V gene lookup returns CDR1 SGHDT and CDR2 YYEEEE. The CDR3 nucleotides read TGTGCCAGCAGCTTGAACCTAGCGGGGGCGGTGGGGCAGTTCTTC. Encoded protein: CASSLNLAGAVGQFF.

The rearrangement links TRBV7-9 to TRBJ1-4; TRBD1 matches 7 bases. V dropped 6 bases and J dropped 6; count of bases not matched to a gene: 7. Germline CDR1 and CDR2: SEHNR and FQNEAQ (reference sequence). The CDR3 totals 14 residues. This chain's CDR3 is CASRPSGQYEKLFF. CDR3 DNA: TGTGCCAGCAGACCCTCGGGACAGTATGAAAAACTGTTTTTT.

The CDR3 nucleotides are TGTGCCAGCAGCCAGAACAGGGCTGAAGCTTTCTTT. Translated: CASSQNRAEAFF. The chain employs TRBV14 and TRBJ1-1, with a weak D call TRBD1 (6 bases). Germline CDR1 and CDR2: SGHDN and FVKESK. This CDR3 is 12 amino acids long. With 3 bases removed from V and 6 bases from J, the gap between germline ends came to 8 bases.

In DNA form, the CDR3 reads TGTGCCAGCAGGCGGACAGGACCACCGAACACTGAAGCTTTCTTT. It encodes CASRRTGPPNTEAFF. The chain joins TRBV2 to TRBJ1-1; 7 nucleotides align to TRBD1. The CDR3 spans 15 residues. Germline lookup yields CDR1 SNHLY and CDR2 FYNNEI. V shed 6 bases and J 1 base; nucleotides not matched to a gene: 8.

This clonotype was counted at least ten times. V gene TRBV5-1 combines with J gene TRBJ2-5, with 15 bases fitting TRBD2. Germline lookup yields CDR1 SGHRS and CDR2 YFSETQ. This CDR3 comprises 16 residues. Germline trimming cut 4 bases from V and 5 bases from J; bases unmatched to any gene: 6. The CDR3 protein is CASSLGTSGGWETQYF. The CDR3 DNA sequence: TGCGCCAGCAGCCTCGGGACTAGCGGGGGGTGGGAGACCCAGTACTTC.

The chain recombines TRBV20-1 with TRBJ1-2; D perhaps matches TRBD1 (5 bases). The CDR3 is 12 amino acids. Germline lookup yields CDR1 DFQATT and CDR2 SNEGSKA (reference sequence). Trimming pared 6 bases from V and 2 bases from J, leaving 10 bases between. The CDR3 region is CSAPGKNYGYTF. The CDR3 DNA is TGCAGTGCACCAGGGAAGAACTATGGCTACACCTTC.

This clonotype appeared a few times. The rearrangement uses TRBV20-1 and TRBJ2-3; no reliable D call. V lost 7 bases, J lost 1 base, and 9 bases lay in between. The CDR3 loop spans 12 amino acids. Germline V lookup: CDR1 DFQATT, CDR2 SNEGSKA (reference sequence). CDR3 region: CSGIERTDTQYF. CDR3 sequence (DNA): TGCAGTGGGATTGAGCGCACAGATACGCAGTATTTT.

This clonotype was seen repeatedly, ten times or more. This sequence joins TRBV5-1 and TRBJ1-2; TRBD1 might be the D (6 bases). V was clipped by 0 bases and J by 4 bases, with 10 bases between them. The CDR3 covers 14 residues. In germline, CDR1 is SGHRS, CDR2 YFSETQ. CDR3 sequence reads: CASSLDRAAYGYTF. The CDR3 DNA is TGCGCCAGCAGCTTGGACAGGGCGGCCTATGGCTACACCTTC.

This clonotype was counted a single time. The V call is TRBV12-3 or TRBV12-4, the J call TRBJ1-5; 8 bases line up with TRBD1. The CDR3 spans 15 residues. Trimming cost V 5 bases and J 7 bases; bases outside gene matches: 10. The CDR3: CASSPDRGREQPQHF. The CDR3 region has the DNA TGTGCCAGCAGTCCTGACAGGGGAAGAGAACAGCCCCAGCATTTT.